The 2 T cell receptor beta chains listed next were all sequenced from one sample in a study of T cell clonality in common variable immunodeficiency. These receptors have no identified antigens. Whole-study results and caveats: Fewer deletions and N-nucleotide insertions were reportedly seen in common variable immunodeficiency TCR beta sequences.

Profiled with immunoSEQ multiplex PCR; TCRdb holds only in-frame clones, not every one. There are roughly 33,000 clones in the sample, none observed a single time. Sequencing was done on a sample of peripheral blood mononuclear cells. Receptors originate from a human donor with common variable immunodeficiency.

This clone was seen many times. The read gets to within 3 residues of the CDR3 end, and the germline J gene fills in the rest. The chain carries TRBV20-1 and TRBJ2-1, with TRBD2 matching over 10 bases. This CDR3 has 14 amino acids. V lost 2 bases to trimming and J lost 6 bases; unmatched junction nucleotides: 4. Per the germline V gene, CDR1 is DFQATT and CDR2 is SNEGSKA (reference sequence). CDR3 sequence: CSARSAGGSNEQFF. The CDR3 DNA, read in part, is TGCAGTGCTAGATCAGCGGGGGGGTCCAATGAG.

With regard to this clone: The CDR3 end lies 3 residues beyond the end of the read and is filled in from the germline J gene. The chain uses TRBV7-3 and TRBJ1-1, with D possibly matching TRBD1 (5 bases). In germline, CDR1 is SGHTA, CDR2 FQGTGA. This CDR3 has 15 amino acids. Trimming removed 5 bases at V and 1 base at J, with 14 bases between. The CDR3 loop is CASSISLGRNTEAFF. Incomplete CDR3 DNA: TGTGCCAGCAGCATAAGTCTGGGGCGGAACACTGAA.